This TCR beta chain was identified in a study of cytomegalovirus exposure and HLA in healthy donors (dated by TCRdb to about 2017). Context from the whole study: An earlier analysis of several hundred of the donors reported more than 250 Gb of sequence data and around 110 million unique TCR beta sequences from 150 million to 200 million T cells. About 300 gigabases of sequencing data and around 90 million unique TCR sequences made up an early release that covered fewer than 650 HLA-typed donors. Rather than using new phenotypic data, the later analysis identified candidate immune exposures from TCR beta sequences and from how often those sequences occurred across donors. In addition to the first cohort of approximately 650 subjects, a separate validation cohort of 130 or so different subjects was used. Roughly five DR-DQ haplotypes were handled as single units for association and clustering because linkage in the cohort was strong. To study patterns of TCR occurrence, a later analysis re-analyzed previously published TCR beta repertoires from under 750 donors and added high-resolution HLA genotyping. The study profiled the T cell repertoires of hundreds of subjects by immunosequencing and related them to cytomegalovirus serostatus. Every repertoire in the discovery cohort had been generated on one and the same sequencing platform. Alongside the repertoire data, information on donor age, sex, ethnicity and CMV serostatus was compiled. Genome-wide SNP genotypes for about 55% of the roughly 670 donors were used in a later genetic analysis, which treated that subset as a discovery cohort. To decide whether each TCR beta V gene segment behaved as functional or pseudogenic, an earlier analysis of approximately 600 of the donors relied on high-throughput TCR beta sequencing. HLA typing covered class I and class II loci at four-digit resolution. Typing coverage differed by locus: A, B, C, DRB1 and DQB1 were typed in roughly 620-630 donors, DQA1 in approximately 520, DPA1 in 600 to 610, and DPB1 in approximately 450. Across about 380 genotyped donors of the cohort, an average of about 220,000 unique TCR beta nucleotide sequences per donor were sequenced, and roughly a sixth of those sequences were non-productive. To predict cytomegalovirus infection status, the study brought together high-throughput TCR immunosequencing, statistical association of individual TCRs with disease status, and machine learning. The aim of the study was to test whether cataloging public T cell receptors could identify signatures of past pathogen exposure. The genetic ancestry cluster associated with self-reported Caucasian donors included 65% to 90% of the 300 to 450 genotyped donors.

Results and caveats for the whole study, not just this receptor: Sequencing depth was assumed to be roughly uniform across donors in the presence/absence analyses, though that assumption may not hold. The classifier was reported to diagnose cytomegalovirus status with high specificity and sensitivity in both the original cohort and the validation cohort. A later analysis reported that several top co-occurrence clusters appeared linked to parvovirus B19, influenza, CMV and Epstein-Barr virus. A further reported finding was that TCR beta sequences accurately predicted the HLA-A and HLA-B alleles for most subjects in the first cohort. In an earlier analysis of 587 of the donors, most TCR beta V segments were observed in productive rearrangements about 90% or about 30% of the time, broadly matching IMGT annotations. Correlated functional status among segregating V segments might reflect linkage disequilibrium, but an unknown experimental factor could not be ruled out. While some public TCRs were present in many individuals, most TCR sequences turned up only very rarely across donors. In vitro tests confirmed that three of the cytomegalovirus-associated TCR beta chains recognize cytomegalovirus antigens. A later analysis found that HLA-associated TCR beta chains were more clonally expanded and had lower generation probabilities than equally common non-associated chains. A group of highly shared sequence variants was considered likely to be a technical artifact of the sequencing pipeline. The cohort was sequenced for TCR beta chains only, and without alpha or paired-chain data the features that could be detected were limited. A later analysis associated 16,951 TCR beta sequences with specific HLA alleles at a false discovery rate of 0.05. Some IMGT-functional V segments, including TRBV6-2 and TRBV6-3, could not be told apart with the 87-base-pair reads, so those segments were excluded. A later genetic analysis reported fewer N-insertions in productive TCRs among donors in an Asian-associated ancestry cluster than the roughly 720-donor mean. An association between a missense DCLRE1C variant and V-gene and J-gene trimming of TCR beta chains was found in a later genetic analysis and replicated in an independent cohort. For the cohort, immune exposure information was limited to CMV serostatus. Because some donors lacked HLA typing at each locus, the association tests relied only on the typed subset. The earlier analysis of almost 600 of the donors excluded roughly 17 rarely observed V segments, including chromosome 9 orphons, because counts were too low. A later analysis found that TCR association rates varied across HLA loci, with DRB1 alleles showing the most associated TCRs and HLA-C alleles the fewest. Assigning TCR associations to individual alleles was difficult when HLA alleles, especially DR and DQ, strongly co-occurred. Most CMV-associated TCR beta chains appeared to be HLA-restricted in a later analysis, and the HLA associations seemed to be driven largely by CMV exposure. It was suggested by the authors that the approach could potentially be generalized to other disease states and immunological phenotypes. The study gave a list of 150 to 200 TCR beta chains associated with cytomegalovirus.

V loses 6 bases at its end and J loses 6 bases; junction bases beyond the gene matches: 8. The CDR3 covers 14 residues, taking in both the cysteine and the phenylalanine. Only the CDR3 DNA stays, 42 bases, in frame from base 1. CDR1 and CDR2, per the germline V gene (reference sequence), are MNHEY and SMNVEV. The cohort was made up of around 720 healthy bone marrow donors. At the time of sampling, every cohort member was nominally healthy, though immune exposures that went unrecorded were likely present. The donor tested CMV seronegative and was one of the 352 seronegative cohort members. A peripheral blood sample was collected from each donor, and TCR beta sequencing was performed on peripheral blood mononuclear cells. Genomic DNA was extracted from the blood cell samples with the Qiagen DNeasy Blood Extraction Kit. With respect to this clone: Its antigen is still unknown. No quality values exist for individual bases; no much larger clone is one base distant.

Libraries were prepared through the immunoSEQ multiplex PCR assay. For the multiplex PCR, a mixture combining 60 forward primers for TCR Vbeta segments and 13 reverse primers for TCR Jbeta segments was used. Amplification of the CDR3 region of rearranged TCR beta genes was performed with a multiplex PCR assay on genomic DNA. The amplified TCR beta libraries were sequenced on the Illumina HiSeq System as 87-base-pair reads. In the source study's methods: A later analysis counted tens of millions of unique TCR beta chains across the 500 to 850 repertoires, and roughly 11 million of these chains were shared by at least two donors. A nearest-neighbor algorithm error-corrected the raw reads and collapsed the reads into unique sequences, merging closely related sequences to remove PCR and sequencing errors. To assign V, D and J gene segments, CDR3 sequences were aligned to IMGT reference sequences. For a sequence to be retained, at least a six-nucleotide match to both a V gene segment and a J gene segment was required. Rearrangements were classified as productive when the CDR3 lacked stop codons and remained in frame with V and J, and all other rearrangements were classified as non-productive. CDR3 was defined by IMGT convention, running from the second conserved V-encoded cysteine to the conserved J-encoded phenylalanine. Sequences without an unambiguous match to a single V gene segment were excluded from the earlier analysis of over 500 of the donors. In an earlier analysis of several hundred of the donors, V segments were called functional above 56.7% productive rearrangements and were called segregating when the between-donor standard deviation exceeded 5%. A statistical classification framework was built to diagnose cytomegalovirus status from the catalog of TCR beta chain sequences. In a later analysis, V and J genes were assigned by comparing TCR nucleotide sequences against IMGT/GENE-DB human TR gene sequences. A later analysis assigned CDR3 sequences and most-parsimonious VDJ recombination scenarios with the TCRdist pipeline. In a later analysis, each TCR beta chain was defined by its CDR3 amino acid sequence together with its V-gene family, and reads without a unique V-gene family were excluded. In a later analysis, 500 to 650 highly shared, low-generation-probability nucleotide sequences were removed to address suspected cross-contamination and a sequencing artifact. In a later analysis, a clonal expansion index was calculated for each public chain from normalized within-repertoire ranks of inferred template counts. In a later analysis, generation probabilities were computed with a VDJ recombination model fitted to out-of-frame rearrangements, and the resulting probabilities were checked against IGoR. A later analysis scored TCR-TCR, TCR-HLA and TCR-CMV co-occurrence with hypergeometric tests, applying a repertoire-size bias correction to TCR pairs. A later analysis estimated false discovery rates by permuting HLA or CMV assignments 20 times. In a later analysis, co-occurring TCRs were grouped using DBSCAN, and TCRdist sequence similarity was added for clustering within HLA-allele-positive subsets. Repertoires with fewer than 30,000 or more than 120,000 public chains were left out of co-occurrence clustering, as were five repertoires with anomalous nucleotide sharing. Entries here come from immuneACCESS through TCRdb and include only in-frame sequences with V and J called. Some clones fail to appear in such tables; in the studies checked, an unresolved V gene covers under half of the shortfall, and the cause of the remainder is unknown. V, J and clone size were drawn from that table, and D and trimming were deduced from the DNA. This sample comprises 70,000 to 95,000 clones, 78% of them detected only once. The top ten hold 1.6% of the sample.

Specimen: PBMCs. Recombination joined TRBV27 with TRBJ2-1, with 7 central nucleotides matching TRBD2. This TCR was sampled from a man between 35 and 55 years old in good health and CMV-seronegative. The CDR3 reads CASSGLEGPNEQFF. Read as DNA, the sequence is TGTGCCAGCAGCGGACTAGAGGGTCCCAATGAGCAGTTCTTC.